This T cell receptor (beta chain) was recovered during a study of blood T cell repertoires in COVID-19. This clone was observed a few times. The V end was cut by 9 bases, the J end by 2 bases, with 6 bases between. Germline CDR1 LNHDA, CDR2 SQIVND (reference sequence). The CDR3 runs 11 residues. The table came from immunoSEQ multiplex PCR; TCRdb's copy has only in-frame clones and leaves some out. Counted here are approximately 140,000 clones, 80% to 90% occurring once; the ten biggest clones make up roughly 3.5%. The origin of this receptor is a man in his sixties or seventies with acute or convalescent COVID-19. The sequenced material came from peripheral blood. The chain joins TRBV19 to TRBJ2-3; no firm D call. For the CDR3, the DNA is TGTGCCAGCCAGTTCACAGATACGCAGTATTTT. It is translated as CASQFTDTQYF.